Listed below are T cell receptor beta chains from one sample, sequenced in a study of blood T cell repertoires in COVID-19. The data were produced by immunoSEQ multiplex PCR, yet TCRdb's version contains in-frame clones alone and is incomplete. The sample carries fewer than 500,000 clones, approximately 92% recorded once. Sequenced material: PBMCs or T cells enriched from blood (not recorded which). These receptors were collected from a man in his thirties or forties who had recovered from COVID-19. Each CDR3 is given with its conserved first and last residue. A D gene is named only where the DNA matches it firmly.

j_call | d_call | v_call | cdr3_aa | cdr3_nt
TRBJ1-5 | - | TRBV6-5 | CASERISNQPQHF | TGTGCCAGCGAGAGAATTAGCAATCAGCCCCAGCATTTT
TRBJ1-5 | TRBD1 | TRBV29-1 | CSVAGTVNQPQHF | TGCAGCGTCGCCGGGACAGTCAATCAGCCCCAGCATTTT
TRBJ1-1 | - | TRBV5-8 | CASSGGPPEAFF | TGTGCCAGCAGCGGGGGCCCACCTGAAGCTTTCTTT
TRBJ2-7 | - | TRBV2 | CASREGFFYEQYF | TGTGCCAGCAGAGAGGGTTTCTTCTACGAGCAGTACTTC
TRBJ2-1 | TRBD2 | TRBV14 | CASSQRGLAGGDYNEQFF | TGTGCCAGCAGCCAACGCGGGCTAGCGGGAGGTGATTACAATGAGCAGTTCTTC
TRBJ2-7 | TRBD1 | TRBV6-5 | CASSTGGNYEQYF | TGTGCCAGCAGTACAGGGGGCAACTACGAGCAGTACTTC
TRBJ2-1 | TRBD2 | TRBV3-1/TRBV3-2 | CASSQGGLGYYNEQFF | TGTGCCAGCAGCCAAGGGGGACTAGGATACTACAATGAGCAGTTCTTC
TRBJ1-6 | - | TRBV9 | CASSPSGRQVYSPLHF | TGTGCCAGCAGCCCGTCGGGTAGACAGGTCTATTCACCCCTCCACTTT
TRBJ2-2 | - | TRBV30 | CAWRGGGRTGELFF | TGTGCCTGGAGGGGTGGAGGCCGGACCGGGGAGCTGTTTTTT
TRBJ2-7 | TRBD1 | TRBV2 | CASSGQGSGEQYF | TGTGCCAGCAGTGGACAGGGATCCGGCGAGCAGTACTTC
TRBJ2-2 | - | TRBV27 | CASSSPGTTGELFF | TGTGCCAGCAGTTCACCGGGAACAACCGGGGAGCTGTTTTTT
TRBJ1-4 | - | TRBV19 | CASEEKLFF | TGTGCCAGTGAGGAAAAACTGTTTTTT
TRBJ2-3 | - | TRBV25-1 | CASSDSRTQYF | TGTGCCAGCAGTGATTCGCGTACGCAGTATTTT
TRBJ1-2 | - | TRBV11-2 | CASSLGGVRVSYGYTF | TGTGCCAGCAGCTTGGGTGGTGTCAGGGTGAGCTATGGCTACACCTTC
TRBJ1-2 | - | TRBV5-1 | CAEDLLEGLYYGYTF | TGCGCCGAAGACCTTCTGGAGGGTTTATACTATGGCTACACCTTC